The text below deals with one T cell receptor (beta chain). This receptor's antigen is unknown. No quality values exist for individual bases; no much larger clone is one base distant. This record comes from a study of blood T cell repertoires in COVID-19 (TCRdb year 2020). Context from the whole study: The collaborator samples originated in the United States, Italy and Spain and spanned the acute and convalescent phases of COVID-19. The samples were drawn from two sources: the first 160 participants of the ongoing ImmuneRACE study, and 950 to 1,500 subjects contributed by 6 global collaborators. Where HLA class I and class II types were available, the types were taken from metadata supplied by the sample provider, not from assay-based typing. The repertoires were released in a freely available public database meant as a resource for research on the immune response to SARS-CoV-2. The prospective study material was composed of cDNA or gDNA derived from T cells, B-cell-depleted T cells, or PBMCs. Deeply sampled blood TCRbeta repertoires from subjects exposed to, actively infected with, or recovered from COVID-19 were included in the dataset. Nearly every sample came with metadata listing a de-identified subject ID, COVID-19 status, age in years and sex. Points the paper makes about the study in general: The amount of clinical and demographic metadata varied by source and participant and was provided uncurated.

The immunoSEQ Assay, a bias-controlled multiplex PCR, was used to amplify TCRbeta CDR3 regions from genomic DNA. Under the source paper's analysis protocol: The number of nucleated cells in each sample was estimated by amplification of reference gene primers within the assay. To quantify the absolute abundance of each unique TCRbeta CDR3 rearrangement, sequence reads were collapsed and filtered. For each sample, productive Simpson clonality was calculated by taking the square root of Simpson's diversity index across productive rearrangements. TCRdb stores this immuneACCESS table with in-frame sequences only. Part of the clones is absent; in the studies checked, under half of the shortfall reflects unresolved V genes, and no reason is known for the rest. V, J and clone size derive from that table, while D and trimming were established from the DNA sequence. This sample gives fewer than 150,000 clones in total; around nine tenths of them show up just once. Of the sample, roughly 1% falls within the top ten clones.

Trimming takes 4 bases off V and 7 bases off J; junction bases not matched to a gene: 6. The germline V gene (reference sequence) supplies CDR1 SGHKS and CDR2 YYEKEE. The CDR3 has 14 amino acids, counting the end cysteine and phenylalanine. The only DNA kept is the CDR3, 42 bases in frame from the first base. The collaborating institutions used their own protocols to collect whole blood in K2EDTA tubes. For TCRbeta analysis, collaborators shipped samples in one of three forms: frozen whole blood, isolated PBMCs, or DNA extracted from either of those sample types. The sequence derives from a woman between 50 and 59 years old with active or convalescent COVID-19. The sequencing input was peripheral blood. Rearrangement joined TRBV5-5 to TRBJ1-3; 9 bases in the middle match TRBD1. The sequenced DNA is TGTGCCAGCAGCACCGGGACAGGGCGTAACACCATATATTTT. This is translated as CASSTGTGRNTIYF.